This T cell receptor beta chain was recorded in a study of blood T cell repertoires in COVID-19. Study summary: From the United States, Italy and Spain came samples of acute and convalescent COVID-19.

CDR1 is SGHRS and CDR2 is YFSETQ in the germline V gene. This CDR3 spans 17 amino acids. The V segment lost 3 bases and the J segment 0 bases; nucleotides outside the gene matches: 9. In the source study's methods: It was from reference gene primer amplification that nucleated cell counts were estimated. Repertoires were generated with immunoSEQ multiplex PCR, while TCRdb's copy carries only in-frame clones and drops some. The D gene and trimming were derived from the DNA, and the V and J assignments and clone size from that table. Among about 260,000 clones listed, roughly 90% were seen once. What was sequenced was peripheral blood. The receptor comes from a man in his fifties or sixties who had recovered from COVID-19. The chain links TRBV5-1 to TRBJ2-7; 10 bases are a match to TRBD2. CDR3 protein: CASSSRTSGASSYEQYF. Here the CDR3 DNA reads TGCGCCAGCAGCTCCCGTACTAGCGGGGCTAGCTCCTACGAGCAGTACTTC.